A single sample gave rise to the 22 T cell receptor beta chains below, sequenced in a study of CD8+ T cells in alopecia areata. Researchers sorted pooled cutaneous lymph node cells on the basis of CD4, CD8alpha, NKG2D, NKG2ACE and other markers. The sequencing template was cDNA reverse transcribed from extracted RNA. TCRdb's table, derived via immunoSEQ multiplex PCR, lists solely in-frame clones and lacks some. There are about 270,000 clones in the sample, none observed a single time. Sequencing was performed on CD4+ T cells sorted from a lymph node. Receptors originate from a C3H/HeJ mouse with alopecia areata. Strain haplotype at MHC: H2-k.

With regard to this clone: Gene names denote mouse genes. The CDR3 end falls 4 residues outside the read, so it is completed with the germline J gene. The chain recombines TRBV19 with TRBJ2-1; perhaps TRBD1 as D (6 bases). This CDR3 contains 14 residues. V was cut by 2 bases and J by 3 bases, with 9 bases left in between. Germline CDR1 and CDR2: FNHDT and SITEND (reference sequence). CDR3 DNA (partial): TGTGCCAGCAGTATCCCGGACAGCTATGCT. Encoded protein: CASSIPDSYA. The full-length CDR3 reads as CASSIPDSYAEQFF.

Note on this clone: The genes and germline here are from mouse. The read falls 4 residues short of the CDR3 end, and the missing part is taken from the germline J gene. V is TRBV13-1 and J is TRBJ2-5; 8 bases align to TRBD2. Germline CDR1 and CDR2: NSHNY and SYGAGN. The CDR3 extends over 14 amino acids. CDR3 DNA (partial): TGTGCCAGCAGTGATCGGGGGGGCGCGGAC. Translation: CASSDRGGAD. The whole CDR3 protein is CASSDRGGADTQYF.

As regards this clone: Genes here carry mouse names. The read halts 4 residues ahead of the CDR3 end, with the missing end drawn from the germline J gene. The rearrangement links TRBV13-1 to TRBJ2-3; 7 nucleotides agree with TRBD1. The germline V gene encodes CDR1 NSHNY and CDR2 SYGAGN. The J segment lost 2 bases and the V segment lost 2 bases, leaving 8 bases of the junction unmatched. The CDR3 covers 16 residues. CDR3 in amino acids: CASSDRQGRAAETLYF. The covered CDR3 bases are TGTGCCAGCAGTGACCGACAGGGTCGGGCTGCAGAA.

This clone turned up a few times. Genes here carry mouse names. The CDR3 end is not reached by the read, which stops 4 residues before it; the germline J gene fills it in. This chain links TRBV5 with TRBJ2-1; TRBD2 aligns across 11 bases. Per the germline V gene, CDR1 is LGHNA and CDR2 is YNLKQL (reference sequence). This CDR3 comprises 16 residues. V was pared by 2 bases and J by 3 bases, with 3 bases of the junction left unmatched. CDR3 loop: CASSQTGLGVYAEQFF. The covered CDR3 bases are TGTGCCAGCAGCCAAACGGGACTGGGGGTCTATGCT.

In regard to this clone: Gene and germline names: mouse. Read sequence stops 4 residues before the CDR3 end, and the germline J gene provides the missing end. The rearrangement links TRBV19 to TRBJ2-5; 9 positions agree with TRBD2. Germline V CDR1 and CDR2: FNHDT, SITEND (reference sequence). The CDR3 length is 16 residues. The J segment lost 1 base and the V segment lost 4 bases, leaving 7 bases of the junction unmatched. The sequenced CDR3 bases are TGTGCCAGCAGTCCTCTCAGGACTGGGGACCAAGAC. Amino acids: CASSPLRTGDQD. The whole CDR3 is CASSPLRTGDQDTQYF.

About this clone itself: The genes are named according to mouse. The sequence runs out 4 residues before the end of the CDR3; the remainder is reconstructed from the germline J gene. Other DNA variants within this sample encode the same CDR3. This chain links TRBV19 with TRBJ2-3, with a possible D match to TRBD2 (5 bases). Germline V gives CDR1 FNHDT, CDR2 SITEND (reference sequence). The CDR3 totals 15 residues. With 0 bases removed from V and 1 base from J, the gap between germline ends came to 9 bases. The CDR3 region is CASSIGWGGAETLYF. Partial CDR3 DNA: TGTGCCAGCAGTATAGGATGGGGTGGTGCAGAA. Complete variable domain (other parts from reference TRBV19 and TRBJ2-3): GGIITQTPKFLIGQEGQKLTLKCQQNFNHDTMYWYRQDSGKGLRLIYYSITENDLQKGDLSEGYDASREKKSSFSLTVTSAQKNEMAVFLCASSIGWGGAETLYFGSGTRLTVL.

The sample holds many counts of this clone. Mouse gene names apply. The CDR3 end is not reached by the read, which stops 4 residues before it; the germline J gene fills it in. Other DNA sequences in the sample encode the same CDR3. The V gene is TRBV1, the J gene TRBJ2-5; no definite D call. CDR1 is NSQYPW and CDR2 is LRSPGD in the germline V gene (reference sequence). CDR3 size: 12 residues. The DNA read from the CDR3 is TGCACCTGCAGTGCAGAAGGAGAC. Its protein is CTCSAEGD. In full, the CDR3 reads CTCSAEGDTQYF.

Points on this clone: Gene labels here are mouse ones. Coverage ceases 3 residues before the CDR3 finishes, and the germline J gene fills in the end. The chain combines TRBV5 with TRBJ1-6; D uncertain. TRBJ1-6 qualifies as an ORF whose function is uncertain. Between the trimmed V and J ends, which lost 0 bases and 3 bases, there was a span of 9 bases. This CDR3 region has 16 residues. Looked up from germline, CDR1 is LGHNA and CDR2 is YNLKQL (reference sequence). CDR3 residues: CASSQEREGYNSPLYF. The sequenced CDR3 bases are TGTGCCAGCAGCCAAGAGCGAGAGGGCTATAATTCGCCC.

Many counts were recorded for this clone. Gene names refer to mouse genes. The read gets to within 4 residues of the CDR3 end, and the germline J gene fills in the rest. This chain uses TRBV13-2 with TRBJ1-2; 10 nucleotides align to TRBD1. CDR3 length: 16 amino acids. Germline V gives CDR1 NNHNN, CDR2 SYGAGS (reference sequence). V lost 5 bases to trimming and J lost 0 bases; unmatched junction nucleotides: 7. Partial CDR3 DNA: TGTGCCAGCGGGCACCGGGACAGGGGTCCAAACTCC. This sequence encodes CASGHRDRGPNS. The full-length CDR3 reads as CASGHRDRGPNSDYTF.

About this clone: Gene names are the mouse ones. The read comes to an end 3 residues before the CDR3 does, leaving the germline J gene to fill in the end. V usage is TRBV13-2 and J usage is TRBJ1-6; 10 bases match TRBD1. TRBJ1-6 is noted as an ORF with a role that remains uncertain. After removal of 2 bases from V and 7 bases from J, the junction contained 3 bases not matched to a gene. CDR3 length: 15 amino acids. Germline V gene data show CDR1 as NNHNN and CDR2 as SYGAGS (reference sequence). CDR3 in amino acids: CASGEGQGWNSPLYF. CDR3 DNA, as far as it was read: TGTGCCAGCGGTGAGGGACAGGGGTGGAATTCGCCC.

In this sample, this clone turned up a few times. The genes are named according to mouse. The read falls 4 residues short of the CDR3 end, and the missing part is taken from the germline J gene. V usage is TRBV19 and J usage is TRBJ1-2; D may be TRBD1 (5 bases). The CDR3 extends over 12 amino acids. V lost 5 bases, J lost 3 bases, and 8 bases lay in between. The germline V gene has CDR1 FNHDT and CDR2 SITEND (reference sequence). The part of the CDR3 DNA that was read is TGTGCCAGCAGCTCAGGGTACTCC. Its protein is CASSSGYS. The complete CDR3 reads CASSSGYSDYTF.

This clone has more than one count but fewer than ten. All gene names here are mouse names. The sequence runs out 4 residues before the end of the CDR3; the remainder is reconstructed from the germline J gene. This chain links TRBV19 with TRBJ2-1; 7 bases are shared with TRBD2. Trimming cost V 7 bases and J 2 bases; bases outside gene matches: 12. The CDR3 loop spans 16 amino acids. Germline CDR1 FNHDT, CDR2 SITEND (reference sequence). CDR3 loop: CASASPRLGDYAEQFF. CDR3 DNA, as far as it was read: TGTGCCAGCGCCTCCCCCAGGCTGGGGGACTATGCT.

In the case of this clone: The listed genes are named as in mouse. The read ends 4 residues early relative to the CDR3; the germline J gene fills the gap. Distinct nucleotide sequences in the sample also encode this CDR3. This chain joins TRBV5 and TRBJ2-5; tentatively, D is TRBD2 (6 bases). The CDR3 covers 15 residues. The V end was cut by 0 bases, the J end by 3 bases, with 10 bases between. Germline assignment: CDR1 LGHNA and CDR2 YNLKQL (reference sequence). The CDR3 DNA, read in part, is TGTGCCAGCAGCCAAGAGGGTGGGGGTCAAGAC. Translating gives CASSQEGGGQD. The full-length CDR3 reads as CASSQEGGGQDTQYF.

Concerning this clone itself: Genes here carry mouse names. The read finishes 4 residues shy of the CDR3 end, and the germline J gene is used to complete it. Other nucleotide sequences from this sample produce the same CDR3. The J gene is TRBJ1-2, the V gene TRBV1; a weak D match, TRBD1 (6 bases). V was trimmed by 0 bases and J by 0 bases, leaving 8 bases between them. The CDR3 sequence is 15 residues long. CDR1 and CDR2 (germline): NSQYPW, LRSPGD (reference sequence). The CDR3 reads CTCSAEPGANSDYTF. The sequenced part of the CDR3 DNA is TGCACCTGCAGTGCAGAGCCAGGGGCAAACTCC.

Only a few counts were recorded for this clone. Mouse germline and gene names are used. The DNA ends 4 residues before the CDR3 does, and the rest of the CDR3 is filled in from the germline J gene. V is TRBV1 and J is TRBJ2-2; maybe TRBD2 (6 bases). CDR1 NSQYPW and CDR2 LRSPGD come from the germline V gene (reference sequence). The V end lost 3 bases, the J end lost 4 bases, and 15 bases lay between the germline ends. The CDR3 has 16 residues. The CDR3 DNA, read in part, is TGCACCTGCAGTGCTCGCGGGGGGTCGATCACCGGG. Its translation: CTCSARGGSITG. The complete CDR3 protein is CTCSARGGSITGQLYF.

To note about this clone: Genes and germline are mouse. The read comes to an end 4 residues before the CDR3 does, leaving the germline J gene to fill in the end. Distinct nucleotide sequences in the sample also encode this CDR3. V usage is TRBV13-1 and J usage is TRBJ2-2, with a weak D call TRBD2 (7 bases). CDR3 size: 16 residues. Germline CDR1 reads NSHNY; CDR2 reads SYGAGN. The V and J ends lost 1 base and 4 bases respectively, with 14 bases between them. The CDR3 loop is CASSDRGARGTGQLYF. The DNA read from the CDR3 is TGTGCCAGCAGTGATCGGGGGGCAAGGGGCACCGGG.

As regards this clone: Gene names denote mouse genes. Read data end 4 residues before the CDR3 end; the end is taken from the germline J gene. This sequence joins TRBV1 and TRBJ2-3, with TRBD1 matching over 12 bases. The CDR3 is made up of 15 amino acids. Germline CDR1 is NSQYPW and CDR2 is LRSPGD (reference sequence). The V and J ends lost 6 bases and 3 bases, in that order; junction bases with no gene match: 4. The CDR3 bases that were read are TGCACCTGCAGCCAGGGACAGGGGGCAGCAGAA. This encodes CTCSQGQGAAE. The complete CDR3 reads CTCSQGQGAAETLYF.

This clone has more than one count but fewer than ten. The gene names here belong to mouse. Here the CDR3 reads CTCRQGFDTGQLYF. The part of the CDR3 DNA that was read is TGCACCTGCAGACAGGGGTTTGACACCGGG. The genes are TRBV1 and TRBJ2-2; 7 bases line up with TRBD1. With the read ending 4 residues before the CDR3 end, the germline J gene is used to fill in that end. Germline V gene sequence: CDR1 NSQYPW, CDR2 LRSPGD (reference sequence). This CDR3 is 14 amino acids long. After removal of 6 bases from V and 3 bases from J, the junction contained 4 bases not matched to a gene.

Worth noting for this clone: Mouse gene names apply. The read ends 4 residues before the CDR3 terminus; that terminus is restored from the germline J gene. The chain uses TRBV19 and TRBJ2-7; no clear D gene. Germline CDR1 reads FNHDT; CDR2 reads SITEND (reference sequence). V was trimmed by 1 base and J by 2 bases, leaving 7 bases between them. There are 13 residues in the CDR3. The CDR3 here is CASSIPATYEQYF. Partial CDR3 DNA: TGTGCCAGCAGTATACCTGCAACCTAT.

A word on this clone: All gene names here are mouse names. The read ends 4 residues shy of where the CDR3 ends; the end is completed using the germline J gene. The sample has other DNA sequences that encode this CDR3 too. The rearrangement uses TRBV13-1 and TRBJ2-3; unclear D gene. CDR3 length: 13 residues. V gave up 3 bases and J gave up 0 bases, with 5 bases separating them. The germline CDR1 and CDR2 sequences are NSHNY and SYGAGN. The CDR3 here is CASSAQSAETLYF. CDR3 bases read: TGTGCCAGCAGTGCGCAGAGTGCAGAA.

This clone showed up just a few times. Germline and genes here are mouse. The read falls 4 residues short of the CDR3 end, and the missing part is taken from the germline J gene. The gene calls are TRBV19 and TRBJ1-2; TRBD1 aligns across 7 bases. The length of the CDR3 is 15 residues. Germline-derived CDR1 and CDR2 are FNHDT and SITEND (reference sequence). The trim removed 2 bases at V and 0 bases at J, leaving 4 bases unmatched. Incomplete CDR3 DNA: TGTGCCAGCAGTATGAGCGGGACAGCAAACTCC. The encoded protein is CASSMSGTANS. The whole CDR3 protein is CASSMSGTANSDYTF.

For this clone: Germline and genes here are mouse. Read coverage stops 4 residues before the CDR3 terminus; the germline J gene supplies the remainder. This chain uses TRBV13-1 with TRBJ2-7; 7 bases are a match to TRBD1. The junction had 1 base not matched to a gene; V was cut back by 5 bases and J by 2 bases. CDR1 is NSHNY and CDR2 is SYGAGN in the germline V gene. The CDR3 contains 12 residues. The DNA read from the CDR3 is TGTGCCAGCAGGGGACAGCCCTAT. It codes for CASRGQPY. The whole CDR3 is CASRGQPYEQYF.